This is a list of T cell receptor beta chains from one sample in a study of blood T cell repertoires in COVID-19. Measured with immunoSEQ multiplex PCR; TCRdb has only the in-frame clones, and not every one. The sample holds about 120,000 clones; 80% to 90% are singletons and the top ten take under 35%. The sequenced sample was peripheral blood. The receptors derive from a man between 70 and 80 years old with active or convalescent COVID-19. CDR3s include the opening cysteine and the closing phenylalanine or tryptophan. The order of the fields is V gene, D gene, clone size, J gene, CDR3 protein, CDR3 DNA. A D gene is named only where the DNA matches it firmly. Size values are once, few and many counts, or a class for expanded clones, and some rows have none.

TRBV19	NA	NA	TRBJ1-5	CASTLGTSNQPQHF	TGTGCCAGTACCCTCGGTACTAGCAATCAGCCCCAGCATTTT
TRBV2	TRBD1	NA	TRBJ1-5	CASKTRQGLNQPQHF	TGTGCCAGCAAAACCCGACAGGGCTTGAATCAGCCCCAGCATTTT
TRBV2	TRBD2	NA	TRBJ2-5	CASIAGEWETQYF	TGTGCCAGCATTGCGGGAGAGTGGGAGACCCAGTACTTC
TRBV27	TRBD2	NA	TRBJ2-2	CASHELAGGMTGELFF	TGTGCCAGCCACGAGCTAGCGGGAGGTATGACCGGGGAGCTGTTTTTT
TRBV3-1/TRBV3-2	NA	NA	TRBJ2-7	CASSQATGEQYF	TGTGCCAGCAGCCAGGCGACGGGCGAGCAGTACTTC
TRBV28	NA	NA	TRBJ2-3	CASSLGARQYF	TGTGCCAGCAGTTTGGGGGCCAGGCAGTATTTT
TRBV28	NA	NA	TRBJ2-1	CASILGNEQFF	TGTGCCAGCATCCTCGGGAATGAGCAGTTCTTC
TRBV24-1	NA	NA	TRBJ1-4	CATSDPPGEKLFF	TGTGCCACCAGTGACCCCCCGGGGGAAAAACTGTTTTTT
TRBV7-2	TRBD1	NA	TRBJ1-1	CASSPSATGAITYVF	TGTGCCAGCAGCCCTTCGGCGACAGGGGCGATCACGTACGTCTTT
TRBV6-4	TRBD2	NA	TRBJ2-3	CASRGTSTSDTQYF	TGTGCCAGCAGGGGGACTAGTACCTCAGATACGCAGTATTTT
TRBV2	TRBD2	NA	TRBJ2-3	CASSYGLAGTDTQYF	TGTGCCAGCAGTTATGGACTAGCGGGCACAGATACGCAGTATTTT
TRBV27	TRBD1	NA	TRBJ1-5	CASSRAGGEPQHF	TGTGCCAGCAGTCGGGCAGGGGGCGAGCCCCAGCATTTT
TRBV28	NA	NA	TRBJ1-5	CASSLRSGGNQPQHF	TGTGCCAGCAGTTTACGGTCGGGGGGCAATCAGCCCCAGCATTTT
TRBV19	TRBD1	NA	TRBJ1-5	CASSPDRGEAELQPQHF	TGTGCCAGTAGCCCAGACAGGGGTGAAGCCGAACTTCAGCCCCAGCATTTT
TRBV6-5	NA	once	TRBJ1-1	CASSYSGAQSEAFF	TGTGCCAGCAGTTACTCGGGCGCCCAGTCGGAAGCTTTCTTT
TRBV12-3/TRBV12-4	NA	few	TRBJ2-5	CASRGGSGTKQYF	TGTGCCAGCAGGGGAGGAAGTGGGACGAAACAGTACTTC
TRBV7-2	TRBD1	NA	TRBJ1-5	CASSPRTGGGLQPQHF	TGTGCCAGCAGCCCTAGGACAGGGGGCGGTTTACAGCCCCAGCATTTT
TRBV5-4	TRBD1	many	TRBJ1-2	CASRPGTAYGYTF	TGTGCCAGCAGGCCCGGGACAGCCTATGGCTACACCTTC
TRBV12-3/TRBV12-4	TRBD1	NA	TRBJ2-7	CATSQTGSEQYF	TGTGCCACATCCCAGACAGGGTCCGAGCAGTACTTC
TRBV25-1	TRBD1	NA	TRBJ1-6	CASSLTGDSPLHF	TGTGCCAGCAGTCTCACAGGGGATTCACCCCTCCACTTT
TRBV28	NA	NA	TRBJ2-7	CASGPYEQYF	TGTGCCAGCGGGCCTTACGAGCAGTACTTC
TRBV9	NA	NA	TRBJ2-5	CASSASQDAVAQYF	TGTGCCAGCAGCGCTAGCCAGGACGCGGTGGCCCAGTACTTC
TRBV18	NA	NA	TRBJ1-1	CASSPREVQGGEAFF	TGTGCCAGCTCACCCCGGGAAGTACAGGGTGGTGAAGCTTTCTTT
TRBV18	NA	NA	TRBJ2-1	CASSPRDPSSYNEQFF	TGTGCCAGCTCTCCGCGAGACCCTAGCTCCTACAATGAGCAGTTCTTC